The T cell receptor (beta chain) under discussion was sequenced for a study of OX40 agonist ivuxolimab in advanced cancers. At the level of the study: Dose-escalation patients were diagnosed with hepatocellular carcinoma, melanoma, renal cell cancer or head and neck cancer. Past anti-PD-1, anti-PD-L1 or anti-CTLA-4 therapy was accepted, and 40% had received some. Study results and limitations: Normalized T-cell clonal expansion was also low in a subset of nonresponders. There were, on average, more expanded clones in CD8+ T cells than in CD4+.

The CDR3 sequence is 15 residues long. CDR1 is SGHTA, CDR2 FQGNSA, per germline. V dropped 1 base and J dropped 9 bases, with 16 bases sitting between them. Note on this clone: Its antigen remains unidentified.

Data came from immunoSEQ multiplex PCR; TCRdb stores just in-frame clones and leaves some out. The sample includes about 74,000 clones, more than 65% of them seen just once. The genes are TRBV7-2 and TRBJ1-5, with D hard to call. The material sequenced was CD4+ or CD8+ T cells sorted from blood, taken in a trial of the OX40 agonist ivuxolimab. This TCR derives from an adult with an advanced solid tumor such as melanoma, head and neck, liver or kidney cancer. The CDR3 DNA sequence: TGTGCCAGCAGCTTAGAGGGAGACACGACGAGGCCCCAGCATTTT. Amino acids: CASSLEGDTTRPQHF.